A selection of T cell receptor beta chains follows, all from one sample in a study of T cell responses to AZD1222 COVID-19 vaccine. Produced via immunoSEQ multiplex PCR; TCRdb's table is partial and in-frame only. The sample yields around 130,000 clones, 88% seen once. Material: peripheral blood, obtained 28 days after the second AZD1222 dose. Receptors originate from an adult who received the AZD1222 COVID-19 vaccine. Each CDR3 is given with its conserved first and last residue. D genes are given only for firm matches. Size tells how often a clone was seen (once, few, many) or the class of an expanded clone, and some rows leave it out.

clone_size	v_call	d_call	j_call	cdr3_nt	cdr3_aa
NA	TRBV7-2	NA	TRBJ2-5	TGTGCCAGCAGCTTGTTGCCCCAAGGCCAAGAGACCCAGTACTTC	CASSLLPQGQETQYF
NA	TRBV30	TRBD1	TRBJ1-2	TGTGCCTGTAGGGACAGGGGATCGTTTTTATATGGCTACACCTTC	CACRDRGSFLYGYTF
NA	TRBV6-5	NA	TRBJ1-6	TGTGCCAGCAGTCAGGTAGGGGGGAGCGGGTCACCCCTCCACTTT	CASSQVGGSGSPLHF
NA	TRBV10-3	TRBD2	TRBJ2-1	TGTGCCATCAGTGATTCCGGGACTAGCTACAATGAGCAGTTCTTC	CAISDSGTSYNEQFF
NA	TRBV18	NA	TRBJ1-3	TGTGCCAGCTCGCTAGCAGGAAACACCATATATTTT	CASSLAGNTIYF
few	TRBV27	NA	TRBJ2-7	TGTGCCAGCAGACCGCTCGACCCAGGCTCCTACGAGCAGTACTTC	CASRPLDPGSYEQYF
NA	TRBV4-1	NA	TRBJ2-2	TGCGCCAGCAGCCAGAGGGAGACCGGGGAGCTGTTTTTT	CASSQRETGELFF
NA	TRBV5-1	NA	TRBJ2-6	TGCGCCAGCAGCTTAGGGAGAGACAGCTCTGGGGCCAACGTCCTGACTTTC	CASSLGRDSSGANVLTF
NA	TRBV2	TRBD1	TRBJ1-1	TGTGCCAGCAATCCGGGACAGGGGGTAGGAACTGAAGCTTTCTTT	CASNPGQGVGTEAFF
few	TRBV29-1	NA	TRBJ2-3	TGCAGCGTTCCTAGCCTCAGCACAGATACGCAGTATTTT	CSVPSLSTDTQYF
NA	TRBV2	NA	TRBJ1-2	TGTGCCAGCACCCGGGCGGGGAACTATGGCTACACCTTC	CASTRAGNYGYTF
NA	TRBV28	NA	TRBJ1-1	TGTGCCAGCAGTTTACCCCAGGTGAGCACTGAAGCTTTCTTT	CASSLPQVSTEAFF
NA	TRBV10-3	NA	TRBJ1-2	TGTGCCATCAGTGAAAACAGAGGCTACACCTTC	CAISENRGYTF
NA	TRBV11-3	TRBD1	TRBJ2-2	TGTGCCAGCAGCTTATTCATGGCAGGGGGACCTCCGGACACCGGGGAGCTGTTTTTT	CASSLFMAGGPPDTGELFF
NA	TRBV5-1	NA	TRBJ2-2	TGCGCCAGCAGCCCGGGACAAGACACCGGGGAGCTGTTTTTT	CASSPGQDTGELFF
NA	TRBV5-1	TRBD1	TRBJ2-7	TGCGCCAGCAGCCTTTTGGACAGGGGTTTAAGTGAGCAGTACTTC	CASSLLDRGLSEQYF
NA	TRBV7-3	NA	TRBJ2-1	TGTGCCAGCAGCTTAGGGGTAGGGTATGAGCAGTTCTTC	CASSLGVGYEQFF
NA	TRBV19	NA	TRBJ1-5	TGTGCCAGTAGTTTCCCTCCCCCGGCCGGGAATCAGCCCCAGCATTTT	CASSFPPPAGNQPQHF
NA	TRBV30	TRBD2	TRBJ2-2	TGTGCCTGGACTAGCGGGGGGTTAGCCGGGGAGCTGTTTTTT	CAWTSGGLAGELFF
NA	TRBV5-1	TRBD2	TRBJ2-2	TGCGCCACCCGAGCAACGGGACTAGCGGGGGAGGACTCGGGCACCGGGGAGCTGTTTTTT	CATRATGLAGEDSGTGELFF
once	TRBV18	NA	TRBJ1-1	TGTGCCAGCTCACCACCCAGTATAGATACTGAAGCTTTCTTT	CASSPPSIDTEAFF
NA	TRBV27	NA	TRBJ1-1	TGTGCCAGCAGTTCCTGGGGAGCAGGGTCAGGAACTGAAGCTTTCTTT	CASSSWGAGSGTEAFF
NA	TRBV19	NA	TRBJ1-1	TGTGCCAGTACGGTGGCCGGGGTGAACACTGAAGCTTTCTTT	CASTVAGVNTEAFF
once	TRBV2	TRBD1	TRBJ1-2	TGTGCCAGCCGGGACAGGGAAGACTACACCTTC	CASRDREDYTF
NA	TRBV28	NA	TRBJ1-1	TGTGCCAGCAGTTCCGGATCTCCGACTGAAGCTTTCTTT	CASSSGSPTEAFF
NA	TRBV27	NA	TRBJ2-5	TGTGCCAGCTCGCTCGGAACCGCACTGGAATCGGAGACCCAGTACTTC	CASSLGTALESETQYF
NA	TRBV2	TRBD2	TRBJ2-5	TGTGCCAGCAGTGAAACTAGCGGGGACGCGACCCAGTACTTC	CASSETSGDATQYF
NA	TRBV3-1/TRBV3-2	NA	TRBJ1-1	TGTGCCAGCAGCCAGGAGGGGGGTCGCAACACTGAAGCTTTCTTT	CASSQEGGRNTEAFF
NA	TRBV19	NA	TRBJ1-6	TGTGCCAGTACGGGGGATGGGTCTAATTCACCCCTCCACTTT	CASTGDGSNSPLHF
NA	TRBV24-1	NA	TRBJ2-6	TGTGCCACCAGTGGCCCTACTGGGGCCAACGTCCTGACTTTC	CATSGPTGANVLTF
NA	TRBV7-9	NA	TRBJ2-2	TGTGCCAGCAGCCGATTGGGACACAATCGAAGCGGGGAGCTGTTTTTT	CASSRLGHNRSGELFF
NA	TRBV4-3	NA	TRBJ2-2	TGCGCCAGCAGCCAAGGGACACCCACCGGGGAGCTGTTTTTT	CASSQGTPTGELFF
NA	TRBV6-5	NA	TRBJ2-3	TGTGCCAGCAGTTACTCAGGCACAGATACGCAGTATTTT	CASSYSGTDTQYF